These T cell receptor beta chains were read from a single sample in a study of OX40 agonist ivuxolimab in advanced cancers. Assay used: immunoSEQ multiplex PCR; TCRdb lists only in-frame clones, some missing. The sample shows 95,000 to 100,000 clones, less than 95% of them seen only once. Sample: CD4+ or CD8+ T cells sorted from blood, taken in a trial of the OX40 agonist ivuxolimab. The source of these receptors is an adult with an advanced solid tumor such as melanoma, head and neck, liver or kidney cancer. Both conserved end residues are part of each CDR3. D genes are given only for firm matches. Clone size is not always given. Where it is, it says once, few, many or a class for expanded clones.

j_call	d_call	clone_size	cdr3_length	v_call	cdr3_aa	cdr3_nt
TRBJ2-1	NA	NA	15	TRBV28	CASSLGEISYNEQFF	TGTGCCAGCAGTTTAGGGGAAATCTCCTACAATGAGCAGTTCTTC
TRBJ1-4	TRBD1	NA	17	TRBV19	CASSMALGTGLGEKLFF	TGTGCCAGTAGTATGGCCTTGGGGACAGGTTTGGGCGAAAAACTGTTTTTT
TRBJ1-1	NA	NA	13	TRBV5-1	CASSLELNTEAFF	TGCGCCAGCAGCTTGGAATTGAACACTGAAGCTTTCTTT
TRBJ1-2	NA	NA	14	TRBV7-9	CASSLDATDYGYTF	TGTGCCAGCAGCTTAGACGCGACGGACTATGGCTACACCTTC
TRBJ1-1	NA	once	13	TRBV5-1	CASSVGTATEAFF	TGCGCCAGCAGCGTAGGGACCGCCACTGAAGCTTTCTTT
TRBJ2-5	TRBD2	NA	18	TRBV6-1	CASSDKGLAGGYYATQYF	TGTGCCAGCAGTGACAAAGGACTAGCGGGAGGTTACTACGCGACCCAGTACTTC
TRBJ2-1	TRBD2	many	16	TRBV5-4	CASSPGGGISYNEQFF	TGTGCCAGCAGCCCGGGCGGGGGAATCTCCTACAATGAGCAGTTCTTC
TRBJ2-7	NA	NA	11	TRBV19	CASSGASEQYF	TGTGCCAGTTCCGGGGCTTCCGAGCAGTACTTC
TRBJ2-1	NA	NA	14	TRBV19	CASSIELTYNEQFF	TGTGCCAGTAGTATAGAATTAACCTACAATGAGCAGTTCTTC
TRBJ2-3	NA	few	14	TRBV6-6	CASSSRGDADTQYF	TGTGCCAGCAGTTCCAGGGGGGATGCAGATACGCAGTATTTT
TRBJ2-5	TRBD2	few	16	TRBV5-1	CASKLITSGRRETQYF	TGCGCCAGCAAGTTAATTACTAGCGGGAGGCGAGAGACCCAGTACTTC
TRBJ1-3	TRBD1	NA	17	TRBV7-9	CASSPLDRGFTGNTIYF	TGTGCCAGCAGCCCTCTGGACAGGGGGTTTACTGGAAACACCATATATTTT
TRBJ2-7	TRBD2	NA	13	TRBV19	CASRGGRFYEQYF	TGTGCCAGTAGGGGCGGGAGATTCTACGAGCAGTACTTC
TRBJ1-6	NA	NA	15	TRBV11-2	CASSLAGGLNSPLHF	TGTGCCAGCAGCTTAGCCGGGGGGCTTAATTCACCCCTCCACTTT